These 18 T cell receptor beta chains came from one sample sequenced in a study of T cell responses to AZD1222 COVID-19 vaccine (dated by TCRdb to the early 2020s). Library preparation employed the immunoSEQ multiplex PCR assay. Drawn from immuneACCESS, this table holds only the in-frame rearrangements with V and J called that TCRdb kept. Clones are partly lost; checked studies trace under half to an unresolved V gene and leave the rest unexplained. The sample table shows about 89,000 clones, and roughly 90% are seen once. Approximately 5% of the sample is taken by the ten largest. The label giving this sample's time point can be read as: about 28 days (+/-7) after the second vaccine dose. The material was peripheral blood, obtained 28 days after the second AZD1222 dose. The receptor set was obtained from an adult who received the AZD1222 COVID-19 vaccine.

V gene TRBV6-6 combines with J gene TRBJ1-2; D remains unclear. V dropped 5 bases and J dropped 5 bases, with 12 bases sitting between them. Per germline, CDR1 MNHNY and CDR2 SVGAGI (reference sequence). This CDR3 contains 13 residues. The CDR3 DNA is TGTGCCAGCAGTCTCGCAAGTCCATATGGCTACACCTTC. Translating gives CASSLASPYGYTF.

J is TRBJ2-7 and V is TRBV5-4; 9 bases align to TRBD1. The germline gives CDR1 SGHNT, CDR2 YYREEE (reference sequence). The CDR3 has 14 residues. J gave up 4 bases and V 5 bases, and 7 bases lay outside the gene matches. The DNA for the CDR3 is TGTGCCAGCAGGCTCCGGGACAGGGAATACGAGCAGTACTTC. Translating gives CASRLRDREYEQYF.

The V call is TRBV28, the J call TRBJ2-2; the D gene is possibly TRBD2 (5 bases). CDR1 is MDHEN and CDR2 is SYDVKM in the germline V gene. V was clipped by 4 bases and J by 1 base, with 10 bases between them. This CDR3 spans 15 amino acids. CDR3 residues: CASSYGLLNTGELFF. CDR3 DNA: TGTGCCAGCAGTTACGGACTCTTGAACACCGGGGAGCTGTTTTTT.

The chain combines TRBV4-1 with TRBJ1-1; 7 nucleotides match TRBD1. This CDR3 has 12 residues. Germline CDR1 is MGHRA and CDR2 is YSYEKL. J lost 7 bases, V lost 2 bases, and 1 base had no gene match. The CDR3 DNA is TGCGCCAGCAGCCAAAGGGACAGTGAAGCTTTCTTT. Protein: CASSQRDSEAFF.

The chain combines TRBV11-2 with TRBJ2-3; no clear D gene. Germline CDR1 and CDR2: SGHAT and FQNNGV. This CDR3 is 12 amino acids long. V lost 4 bases and J lost 2, with 4 bases in between. In DNA form, the CDR3 reads TGTGCCAGCAGCTACTACACAGATACGCAGTATTTT. Translating it yields CASSYYTDTQYF. The full variable domain, rest sourced from reference TRBV11-2 and TRBJ2-3, is EAGVAQSPRYKIIEKRQSVAFWCNPISGHATLYWYQQILGQGPKLLIQFQNNGVVDDSQLPKDRFSAERLKGVDSTLKIQPAKLEDSAVYLCASSYYTDTQYFGPGTRLTVL.

This chain links TRBV11-2 with TRBJ1-1; TRBD1 matches at 7 bases. Germline V gives CDR1 SGHAT, CDR2 FQNNGV. This CDR3 comprises 14 residues. J was trimmed by 5 bases and V by 7 bases; bases with no gene match: 10. This CDR3 reads CASTKSSGGTEAFF. The CDR3, as DNA: TGTGCCAGCACCAAAAGCTCAGGGGGGACTGAAGCTTTCTTT.

The chain recombines TRBV21-1 with TRBJ2-2; no DNA check was done on the table's D call, TRBD2. TRBV21-1 is described as a pseudogene. The CDR3 is 13 amino acids. CDR3 residues: CAPASKDRGELFF. The CDR3 nucleotides are TGTGCTCCAGCTAGCAAGGATCGGGGGGAGCTGTTTTTT.

Worth noting for this clone: One junction end does not reproduce the germline sequence, and a read error may be involved. This chain links TRBV6-6 with TRBJ1-5; D is unclear. The CDR3 has 11 amino acids. Germline V gives CDR1 MNHNY, CDR2 SVGAGI (reference sequence). The CDR3 region has the DNA TGTGCCAGCAGCTACTGGCCAGCCCAGCATTTT. Protein product: CASSYWPAQHF.

The V and J genes are TRBV9 and TRBJ2-5; 9 bases agree with TRBD2. Germline V lookup: CDR1 SGDLS, CDR2 YYNGEE. This CDR3 region has 14 residues. Trimming cost V 6 bases and J 1 base; bases outside gene matches: 4. The CDR3 reads CASTGGGGQETQYF. The CDR3 nucleotides are TGTGCCAGCACCGGCGGGGGGGGCCAAGAGACCCAGTACTTC.

This chain joins TRBV28 and TRBJ2-5, with 8 nucleotides matching TRBD1. With 7 bases clipped from V and 2 bases from J, the junction kept 9 bases outside the gene matches. Per germline, CDR1 MDHEN and CDR2 SYDVKM. CDR3 size: 15 residues. The CDR3 region is CASISGGWAQETQYF. The CDR3, as DNA: TGTGCCAGCATCTCAGGGGGCTGGGCACAAGAGACCCAGTACTTC.

The chain employs TRBV28 and TRBJ2-7; maybe TRBD2 (5 bases). The CDR3 runs 16 residues. With 5 bases removed from V and 0 bases from J, the gap between germline ends came to 17 bases. Germline CDR1 reads MDHEN; CDR2 reads SYDVKM. The CDR3 region is CASSPRTRRSSYEQYF. The CDR3 DNA follows: TGTGCCAGCAGTCCTCGGACTCGACGGAGCTCCTACGAGCAGTACTTC. The whole variable domain, remainder taken from reference TRBV28 and TRBJ2-7, is DVKVTQSSRYLVKRTGEKVFLECVQDMDHENMFWYRQDPGLGLRLIYFSYDVKMKEKGDIPEGYSVSREKKERFSLILESASTNQTSMYLCASSPRTRRSSYEQYFGPGTRLTVT.

This clone was seen a few times. The V call is TRBV11-3, the J call TRBJ1-1, with unresolved D. Germline CDR1 is SGHNT and CDR2 is YENEEA. V was clipped by 1 base and J by 1 base, with 7 bases between them. CDR3 length equals 14 residues. This chain's CDR3 is CASSLVRKNTEAFF. Here the CDR3 DNA reads TGTGCCAGCAGCTTAGTTCGGAAGAACACTGAAGCTTTCTTT.

The genes are TRBV7-9 and TRBJ2-4; 14 bases match TRBD2. CDR1 and CDR2 (germline): SEHNR, FQNEAQ (reference sequence). The CDR3 spans 18 residues. V trimming: 4 bases; J trimming: 0 bases; junction bases outside the gene matches: 5. The CDR3 is CASSSGLAGALAKNIQYF. The CDR3 DNA sequence: TGTGCCAGCAGCTCGGGACTAGCGGGGGCCCTAGCCAAAAACATTCAGTACTTC.

The V call is TRBV7-2, the J call TRBJ1-1, with a possible D match to TRBD1 (6 bases). This CDR3 has 18 amino acids. Germline loops: CDR1 SGHTA, CDR2 FQGNSA. The V gene lost 2 bases and the J gene lost 3 bases, with 22 bases spanning the gap. The CDR3 protein is CASSLMGWQAKGDTEAFF. The DNA of the CDR3 is TGTGCCAGCAGCTTAATGGGGTGGCAGGCCAAGGGGGACACTGAAGCTTTCTTT.

For this clone: Its ends do not fully match the called genes, so a read error is possible. The chain carries TRBV7-7 and TRBJ2-5, with D unclear. The CDR3 covers 17 residues. The germline V gene encodes CDR1 SSHAT and CDR2 FNYEAQ (reference sequence). CDR3 region: CASSLEVPAGAQETQYF. CDR3 DNA: TGTGCTAGCAGCTTAGAAGTTCCAGCCGGCGCCCAAGAGACCCAGTACTTC.

This clone appeared a few times. The J gene is TRBJ1-2, the V gene TRBV6-5; D remains ambiguous. The germline V gene encodes CDR1 MNHEY and CDR2 SVGAGI. This CDR3 is built from 13 residues. V was shortened by 6 bases and J by 2 bases, with 10 bases between the two germline ends. This chain's CDR3 is CASRPDGNYGYTF. In nucleotides, the CDR3 is TGTGCCAGCAGGCCCGACGGGAACTATGGCTACACCTTC.

The genes are TRBV6-5 and TRBJ2-3; 9 positions match TRBD2. Germline V lookup: CDR1 MNHEY, CDR2 SVGAGI. There are 13 residues in the CDR3. With V trimmed by 7 bases and J by 6 bases, 5 bases remained unmatched. The DNA of the CDR3 is TGTGCCAGCAATCTAGCGGGGAGCGATACGCAGTATTTT. Its protein product is CASNLAGSDTQYF.

The V gene is TRBV3-1 (or the pseudogene TRBV3-2), the J gene TRBJ1-1; D gene ambiguous. Germline V gene sequence: CDR1 LGHDT, CDR2 YNNKEL (reference sequence). V lost 3 bases, J lost 3 bases, and 8 bases lay in between. CDR3 length equals 13 residues. The chain's CDR3 is CASSQPLDTEAFF. The CDR3 DNA follows: TGTGCCAGCAGCCAGCCATTGGACACTGAAGCTTTCTTT.